The sequence of this TCR beta chain was determined in a study of shared clonotypes between healthy human individuals. Study-level background: For every donor, three CD4 naive, three CD4 memory, two CD8 naive and one CD8 memory plates were used.

Findings of the study overall: Rarefaction revealed incomplete sorted-subset sequencing despite large depth. Four donors held 5% to 5.5% of naive CD4 clonotypes in common.

As for this clone: No antigen is known for it.

Positively selected for CCR7, the CD45RO-negative cells used as naive CD8 cells excluded terminally differentiated effector memory CD45RA+ cells. Once extracted for a subset, genomic DNA was divided evenly among several immunoSEQ plates. Libraries were prepared by immunoSEQ multiplex PCR; TCRdb keeps only in-frame clonotypes and omits some of them. Of about 2,200,000 clones in the sample, about 93% were seen once. Germline CDR1 reads SNHLY; CDR2 reads FYNNEI. This CDR3 has 16 amino acids. The J segment lost 5 bases and the V segment lost 7 bases, leaving 15 bases of the junction unmatched. This sequence joins TRBV2 and TRBJ2-5, with 8 bases aligning to TRBD1. Material for sequencing was naive CD8+ T cells from PBMCs. The receptor comes from a man between 18 and 35 years old in good health. Some clones in this sample may be carry-over from other donors' samples. In DNA form, the CDR3 reads TGTGCCAGCATGGGTCCCGGGACAGGCCCCCGGGAGACCCAGTACTTC. It specifies CASMGPGTGPRETQYF.